This T cell receptor (beta chain) was profiled in a study of T cell responses to AZD1222 COVID-19 vaccine. V lost 4 bases and J lost 2; bases outside the gene matches: 3. CDR3 length equals 16 residues. Per the germline V gene, CDR1 is MNHEY and CDR2 is SVGAGI. Profiling relied on immunoSEQ multiplex PCR, and the TCRdb table lists in-frame clones only, not all of them. The data hold around 140,000 clones, with 75% to 95% observed a single time. The sample consisted of peripheral blood, taken 28 days after the second AZD1222 dose. This chain connects TRBV6-5 to TRBJ2-1, with TRBD2 identical over 12 bases. This receptor was obtained from an adult who received the AZD1222 COVID-19 vaccine. The CDR3 coding sequence is TGTGCCAGCAGTTCCGGACTAGCGGGGACCTACAATGAGCAGTTCTTC. Amino acids: CASSSGLAGTYNEQFF.